This TCR beta chain was recorded in a study of blood T cell repertoires in COVID-19. Enrolled through a virtual design, the participants were between roughly 18 and 95 years of age and came from roughly 22 US areas. Grouping used clinical history reported by participants in a survey and questionnaire. Study processing details: Estimation of nucleated cell counts relied on the amplification of reference gene primers. Sequencing used immunoSEQ multiplex PCR; TCRdb keeps in-frame clones, though not all of them. The V and J calls and clone size were taken over from that table, and D and trimming were inferred from the DNA. There are around 300,000 clones in the sample; approximately 87% occur only once, and less than 6% lies in the top ten. V shed 6 bases and J shed 8 bases, with 16 bases lying between them. Germline CDR1 MNHEY, CDR2 SVGAGI. The CDR3 has 13 amino acids.

The sequenced sample consisted of PBMCs or T cells enriched from blood (not recorded which). This rearrangement joins TRBV6-5 to TRBJ1-2, with D possibly TRBD1 on 6 matching bases. This sequence was found in a woman between 25 and 40 years old who had recovered from COVID-19. The CDR3 loop is CASRPTGTGGYTF. The CDR3 DNA follows: TGTGCCAGCAGACCGACAGGTACGGGAGGCTACACCTTC.